The clone carrying this T cell receptor (beta chain) was counted between two and nine times. Its antigen is undetermined. Noted time point: baseline, week 1 (first vaccination visit). Treatment meaning: pre-vaccination baseline after standard-of-care therapy. Newly diagnosed WHO grade 3 or 4 IDH1-mutant, ATRX-lost astrocytomas were identified in the donors. The data belong to a study of a mutant IDH1 vaccine in newly diagnosed glioma. Across the study: Mean patient age was approximately 39 years; approximately 62% were male and approximately 40% female. Most patients had received both radiotherapy and temozolomide, the prior options being radiotherapy, temozolomide, or both. Study findings and constraints: Among top peripheral T cell clonotypes, changes seemed unrelated to pseudoprogression.

Using immunoSEQ multiplex PCR, the repertoire was profiled, and TCRdb retains in-frame clones only, with some absent. The sample has 85,000 to 100,000 clones; about 80% are singletons. Germline V gene lookup returns CDR1 SGHTA and CDR2 FQGNSA. The CDR3 runs to 16 residues. Trimming at V came to 4 bases and at J to 5 bases, leaving 7 bases not matched to a gene. This receptor was identified in a middle-aged man with glioma. This sample comprised PBMCs, obtained from a glioma patient treated with radiotherapy, temozolomide or both. V and J are TRBV7-2 and TRBJ2-7, with 14 bases that match TRBD2. CDR3 sequence: CASSSQGLAGVHEQYF. CDR3 DNA: TGTGCCAGCAGCTCCCAGGGACTAGCGGGAGTCCACGAGCAGTACTTC.